This passage covers 29 T cell receptor beta chains from one sample sequenced in a study of T cells in Graves' hyperthyroidism and ophthalmopathy. Amplified TCR beta CDR3 regions came from RNA transcripts. First-round RT-PCR targeting the TCR CDR3 was performed with the HTBI primer set. TCRdb re-analysed the multiplex PCR reads in MiXCR, keeping a single row per CDR3 protein. This sample has over 550,000 distinct CDR3 sequences; approximately 16% occur once, and the top ten carry 15% to 20%. The sequenced sample was blood. These receptors all stem from a woman under 30 with Graves' hyperthyroidism.

In regard to this clonotype: Because the CDR3 is missing its conserved closing phenylalanine or tryptophan, this is likely a read error. The chain carries TRBV27 and TRBJ1-1, with D unclear. Trimming took 2 bases from V and 2 from J, leaving 12 bases between them. Germline V gene data show CDR1 as MNHEY and CDR2 as SMNVEV (reference sequence). CDR3 length: 15 residues. The CDR3 sequence is CASSLVAGLNTEAFS. The CDR3 DNA is TGTGCCAGCAGTTTAGTGGCAGGACTTAACACTGAAGCTTTCTCT.

V is TRBV29-1 and J is TRBJ2-6; D not certain. Per germline, CDR1 SQVTM and CDR2 ANQGSEA. The germline V and J ends were trimmed by 4 bases and 0 bases, with 7 bases remaining between them. CDR3 length: 14 amino acids. This chain's CDR3 is CSVGGFSGANVLTF. DNA for the CDR3: TGCAGCGTTGGCGGCTTCTCTGGGGCCAACGTCCTGACTTTC.

This clonotype has only a few counts. The chain combines TRBV10-3 with TRBJ2-1; D tentatively reads TRBD1 or TRBD2 (5 bases each). Germline loops: CDR1 ENHRY, CDR2 SYGVKD. The CDR3 covers 13 residues. Trimming took 4 bases from V and 9 from J, leaving 13 bases between them. The DNA of the CDR3 is TGTGCCATCAGTGGGCAGGGACGCGGTGAGCAGTTCTTC. Translation gives CAISGQGRGEQFF.

This clonotype was seen a handful of times. This rearrangement joins TRBV10-3 to TRBJ2-5; D ambiguous. The CDR3 totals 11 residues. Germline CDR1 is ENHRY and CDR2 is SYGVKD. V gave up 3 bases and J gave up 9 bases, with 8 bases separating them. In DNA, the CDR3 is TGTGCCATCAGTGACGCATCGGCCCAGTACTTC. It codes for CAISDASAQYF.

This clonotype was seen at least ten times. The genes are TRBV4-1 and TRBJ2-5, with D possibly being TRBD2 (5 bases). The length of the CDR3 is 13 residues. Trimming cost V 0 bases and J 5 bases, with 7 bases left between them. Germline CDR1 and CDR2: MGHRA and YSYEKL. Written as DNA, the CDR3 is TGCGCCAGCAGCCAAGATCCGGGGGAGACCCAGTACTTC. Amino acid sequence: CASSQDPGETQYF.

This clonotype was recorded many times. V gene TRBV7-9 combines with J gene TRBJ2-7; D remains ambiguous. The CDR3 is 15 residues long. Germline V gives CDR1 SEHNR, CDR2 FQNEAQ (reference sequence). With 5 bases removed from V and 3 bases from J, the gap between germline ends came to 17 bases. Here the CDR3 DNA reads TGTGCCAGCAGCGCAGCGAGGCCGCGGCTCTACGAGCAGTACTTC. Protein: CASSAARPRLYEQYF.

This clonotype was picked up many times. The rearrangement uses TRBV12-3 or TRBV12-4 and TRBJ1-1, with D uncertain. This CDR3 has 15 residues. Between the trimmed V and J ends, which lost 6 bases and 1 base, there was a span of 15 bases. In nucleotides, the CDR3 is TGTGCCAGCAGACCCCGGTGGGTCAAGAACACTGAAGCTTTCTTT. It translates to CASRPRWVKNTEAFF.

Comments on this clonotype: This may be a read error, as it is one base from a much larger clone. The gene calls are TRBV12-3 or TRBV12-4 and TRBJ1-2; D ambiguous. The CDR3 loop spans 12 amino acids. CDR3 nucleotide sequence: TGTGCCAACAGTTTTTGGGGAAATGGCTACACCTTC. As protein: CANSFWGNGYTF.

The gene calls are TRBV2 and TRBJ2-2; D may be TRBD1 (6 bases). This CDR3 has 13 amino acids. The V end lost 6 bases, the J end lost 5 bases, and 10 bases lay between the germline ends. Germline CDR1 is SNHLY and CDR2 is FYNNEI. The CDR3 protein is CASRTTGTGELFF. The DNA of the CDR3 is TGTGCCAGCAGGACTACAGGGACCGGGGAGCTGTTTTTT. Full variable domain (remainder filled in from reference TRBV2 and TRBJ2-2): EPEVTQTPSHQVTQMGQEVILRCVPISNHLYFYWYRQILGQKVEFLVSFYNNEISEKSEIFDDQFSVERPDGSNFTLKIRSTKLEDSAMYFCASRTTGTGELFFGEGSRLTVL.

This clonotype was recorded a few times. The chain carries TRBV19 and TRBJ2-2; D is undetermined. The CDR3 has 14 residues. Deletions cut 3 bases from V and 2 bases from J, with 7 bases between. Germline-derived CDR1 and CDR2 are LNHDA and SQIVND (reference sequence). As DNA, the CDR3 is TGTGCCAGTAGTATTAGACACAACACCGGGGAGCTGTTTTTT. It translates to CASSIRHNTGELFF. Full variable domain (missing parts from reference TRBV19 and TRBJ2-2): DGGITQSPKYLFRKEGQNVTLSCEQNLNHDAMYWYRQDPGQGLRLIYYSQIVNDFQKGDIAEGYSVSREKKESFPLTVTSAQKNPTAFYLCASSIRHNTGELFFGEGSRLTVL.

This clonotype was seen repeatedly, ten times or more. DNA of the CDR3: TGTGCCAGCAGTCCCAACAGGGGAGAAGATACGCAGTATTTT. It encodes CASSPNRGEDTQYF. J is TRBJ2-3 and V is TRBV12-3 or TRBV12-4; 7 bases match TRBD1. The CDR3 consists of 14 residues. J lost 5 bases, V lost 5 bases, and 7 bases had no gene match.

There are many counts of this clonotype. The chain carries TRBV2 and TRBJ1-5, with TRBD1 matching 8 bases. Germline assignment: CDR1 SNHLY and CDR2 FYNNEI. J was trimmed by 8 bases and V by 2 bases; bases with no gene match: 11. CDR3 length equals 16 residues. The CDR3 DNA reads TGTGCCAGCAGTGAAAAGATGACAGGGGTGTTTAAGCCCCAGCATTTT. It encodes CASSEKMTGVFKPQHF.

This rearrangement joins TRBV5-1 to TRBJ2-7; 9 nucleotides line up with TRBD2. The CDR3 runs to 15 residues. The trim removed 4 bases at V and 3 bases at J, leaving 8 bases unmatched. CDR1 and CDR2 from the germline V gene are SGHRS and YFSETQ. DNA of the CDR3: TGCGCCAGCAGCGGAACCGGACTAGCGTTCTACGAGCAGTACTTC. This codes for CASSGTGLAFYEQYF.

This clonotype was seen at least ten times. V is TRBV2 and J is TRBJ1-5; D remains ambiguous. Germline lookup yields CDR1 SNHLY and CDR2 FYNNEI. Trimming took off 2 bases at V and 1 base at J, with 6 bases between the two ends. The CDR3 runs 14 residues. The CDR3 coding sequence is TGTGCCAGCAGTGAACGGGCCAGCAATCAGCCCCAGCATTTT. Translated, it gives CASSERASNQPQHF.

This clonotype was detected only a few times. The junction shows a germline mismatch at one end, possibly a read error. The chain links TRBV29-1 to TRBJ2-5, with TRBD1 identical over 8 bases. Per the germline V gene, CDR1 is SQVTM and CDR2 is ANQGSEA. The CDR3 is made up of 16 amino acids. CDR3 protein: CSVAAAIDRGQETQHF. The CDR3, as DNA: TGCAGCGTCGCAGCCGCTATTGACAGGGGACAAGAGACCCAGCACTTC.

This clonotype was picked up a small number of times. The chain links TRBV4-2 to TRBJ2-7, with 11 bases fitting TRBD2. The CDR3 length is 17 residues. V dropped 0 bases and J dropped 2; count of bases not matched to a gene: 6. Per germline, CDR1 LGHNA and CDR2 YNFKEQ. The CDR3 reads CASSQDPSGRSPYEQYF. CDR3 DNA: TGTGCCAGCAGCCAAGATCCTAGCGGGAGGTCCCCCTACGAGCAGTACTTC.

This clonotype was observed at least ten times. The V call is TRBV9, the J call TRBJ1-1; D gene unclear. V gave up 0 bases and J gave up 0 bases, with 12 bases separating them. This CDR3 comprises 16 residues. Germline V lookup: CDR1 SGDLS, CDR2 YYNGEE. The CDR3 sequence is CASSVGPGSLNTEAFF. The CDR3 DNA follows: TGTGCCAGCAGCGTAGGGCCGGGAAGCTTGAACACTGAAGCTTTCTTT.

J is TRBJ1-5 and V is TRBV19; no firm D call. CDR3 length: 14 amino acids. Germline CDR1 LNHDA, CDR2 SQIVND (reference sequence). Trimming left V 3 bases short and J 7 bases short, with 13 bases between. CDR3 nucleotides: TGTGCCAGTAGTATTACGGGGAAAGAACAGCCCCAGCATTTT. This translates into CASSITGKEQPQHF.

Only a few counts were recorded for this clonotype. The CDR3 loop is CASSQSLGPNEQFF. In DNA, the CDR3 is TGTGCCAGCAGCCAATCACTAGGTCCCAATGAGCAGTTCTTC. The chain employs TRBV7-9 and TRBJ2-1; D is perhaps TRBD2 (5 bases). This CDR3 is built from 14 residues. Trimming pared 5 bases from V and 6 bases from J, leaving 14 bases between. The germline V gene has CDR1 SEHNR and CDR2 FQNEAQ (reference sequence).

This clonotype was seen once. This may be a read error, as it is one base from a much larger clone. V usage is TRBV28 and J usage is TRBJ1-2; D is unclear. Germline V gene lookup returns CDR1 MDHEN and CDR2 SYDVKM. With 3 bases removed from V and 7 bases from J, the gap between germline ends came to 12 bases. The CDR3 length is 13 residues. The CDR3 bases are TGTGCCAGCAGTTTCGCAGGTTCCCGTGGCTACACCTTC. Protein sequence: CASSFAGSRGYTF.

V and J are TRBV5-1 and TRBJ2-5; 10 bases are shared with TRBD1. V was clipped by 7 bases and J by 3 bases; unmatched bases: 0. Germline V CDR1 and CDR2: SGHRS, YFSETQ. The CDR3 loop spans 12 amino acids. The CDR3 DNA reads as TGCGCCAGCGGGACAGGGGAAGAGACCCAGTACTTC. This codes for CASGTGEETQYF.

This clonotype was seen only a few times. The J gene is TRBJ2-1, the V gene TRBV6-2 or TRBV6-3; 15 bases agree with TRBD2. The CDR3 length is 18 residues. CDR1 is MNHEY, CDR2 SVGEGT, per germline. J was trimmed by 2 bases and V by 7 bases; bases with no gene match: 9. The CDR3 reads CASTPGLAGGRTYNEQFF. The CDR3 DNA reads as TGTGCCAGCACCCCGGGACTAGCGGGAGGCCGGACCTACAATGAGCAGTTCTTC.

This clonotype was seen a handful of times. No conserved phenylalanine or tryptophan ends this CDR3, so it is likely a read error. The rearrangement joins TRBV20-1 to TRBJ1-6; D is unclear. The V end lost 6 bases, the J end lost 9 bases, and 12 bases lay between the germline ends. Per germline, CDR1 DFQATT and CDR2 SNEGSKA (reference sequence). There are 12 residues in the CDR3. CDR3 sequence: CSAVVLPSPLHL. In DNA form, the CDR3 reads TGCAGTGCCGTGGTCCTACCTTCACCCCTCCACCTT.

There are many counts of this clonotype. The V gene is TRBV7-9, the J gene TRBJ1-6; D not resolved. Germline loops: CDR1 SEHNR, CDR2 FQNEAQ (reference sequence). Trimming cost V 5 bases and J 13 bases, with 18 bases left between them. CDR3 size: 14 residues. The CDR3 loop is CASSPWTGGLPLHF. The CDR3 DNA sequence: TGTGCCAGCAGCCCTTGGACGGGCGGATTGCCCCTCCACTTT.

This clonotype came up many times. V usage is TRBV12-3 or TRBV12-4 and J usage is TRBJ2-7, with 11 bases aligning to TRBD1. V gave up 7 bases and J gave up 1 base; unmatched junction bases: 12. This CDR3 comprises 17 residues. The CDR3: CASTSGWGQGGSYEQYF. In DNA form, the CDR3 reads TGTGCCAGCACCTCCGGGTGGGGACAGGGGGGATCCTACGAGCAGTACTTC.

V gene TRBV7-9 combines with J gene TRBJ1-1, with TRBD1 matching over 7 bases. Trimming removed 5 bases from V and 6 bases from J; junction bases left unmatched: 6. This CDR3 comprises 13 residues. The V gene's germline CDR1 is SEHNR and CDR2 FQNEAQ (reference sequence). The CDR3 protein is CASSRDRVPEAFF. DNA for the CDR3: TGTGCCAGCAGCAGAGACAGGGTACCTGAAGCTTTCTTT.

The sample holds a few counts of this clonotype. This chain uses TRBV7-9 with TRBJ2-7; 10 bases match TRBD2. The J segment lost 4 bases and the V segment lost 5 bases, leaving 14 bases of the junction unmatched. Germline V lookup: CDR1 SEHNR, CDR2 FQNEAQ (reference sequence). The CDR3 has 17 residues. The DNA of the CDR3 is TGTGCCAGCAGCCCCACCTGGGGAGCGGGGGGGCTTTACGAGCAGTACTTC. It codes for CASSPTWGAGGLYEQYF.

The chain couples TRBV12-3 or TRBV12-4 to TRBJ1-5; 8 bases align to TRBD1. CDR3 length equals 14 residues. The J segment lost 6 bases and the V segment lost 2 bases, leaving 3 bases of the junction unmatched. In DNA form, the CDR3 reads TGTGCCAGCAGTTTAAAGACAGGGGTTCAGCCCCAGCATTTT. Amino acid sequence: CASSLKTGVQPQHF.

The V and J genes are TRBV4-2 and TRBJ2-7; D remains unclear. The CDR3 runs to 12 residues. From germline, CDR1 is LGHNA and CDR2 YNFKEQ. V dropped 1 base and J dropped 7 bases, with 8 bases sitting between them. For the CDR3, the DNA is TGTGCCAGCAGCCAAGTCGCTGGGGAGCAGTACTTC. Its protein product is CASSQVAGEQYF.